The T cell receptor beta chain under discussion was sequenced for a study of quantifying T cell responses using KT2 cells. About the study: RNA was reverse transcribed with TCR alpha and beta constant-region primers. Study results and limitations: KT2 sequence counts showed saturation when very many KT2 cells were spiked in.

Of note for this clonotype: Its antigen is undetermined.

The germline CDR1 and CDR2 sequences are MGHRA and YSYEKL. The V gene lost 0 bases and the J gene lost 5 bases, with 8 bases spanning the gap. The CDR3 runs to 14 residues. Each cDNA got a UMI-containing oligo ligated at its 3' end. The first PCR ran around 4 cycles with an equimolar RC1.1 and RC1.2 beta primer mix. Starting with the second PCR, alpha and beta TCR chains went through separate processing. TCRdb passed the UMI-ligation and nested PCR reads through MiXCR, listing each CDR3 protein once. The sample lists around 50,000 distinct CDR3 sequences, around 10% occurring once. Known numbers of the T cell clone KT2 were added to PBMC. Different KT2-to-PBMC ratios were created with a constant PBMC count.

The V and J genes are TRBV4-1 and TRBJ1-5; D not certain. The sequence was obtained from a human donor. The sample was PBMCs spiked with cells of the T cell clone KT2. The CDR3 coding sequence is TGCGCCAGCAGCCAAGACCCTTCTGATCAGCCCCAGCATTTT. This encodes CASSQDPSDQPQHF.